These T cell receptor beta chains were read from a single sample in a study of T cell repertoires in breast cancer. One entry per CDR3 protein, called by TCRdb with MiXCR from the emulsion pairing reads. Of approximately 40,000 distinct CDR3 sequences listed, 45% were seen once; the top ten hold approximately 57%. Source material: CD8+ T cells. These receptors originate from a pool of human donors with breast cancer or a healthy control (not recorded which). Both conserved end residues are part of each CDR3. Fields, in order: CDR3 DNA, CDR3 protein, clone size, D gene, J gene, V gene. D genes are given only for firm matches. Clone size appears in some rows only: once, few, many, or a class for an expanded clone.

CDR3 DNA: TGTGCCAGCAGCTTCAGTGTCCAAGGGACCCAGTACTTC
CDR3 protein: CASSFSVQGTQYF
clone size: -
D gene: -
J gene: TRBJ2-5
V gene: TRBV7-2

CDR3 DNA: TGTGCCAGTAGTGGCACTCCTAACTATGGCTACACCTTC
CDR3 protein: CASSGTPNYGYTF
clone size: -
D gene: -
J gene: TRBJ1-2
V gene: TRBV19

CDR3 DNA: TGTGCCAGCAGTCCACAGACTAGCGCGTCCCCTTACAATGAGCGGTTCTTC
CDR3 protein: CASSPQTSASPYNERFF
clone size: -
D gene: TRBD2
J gene: TRBJ2-1
V gene: TRBV3-1

CDR3 DNA: TGCAGTGCTAGAGAGCAGCATGACTACACCTTC
CDR3 protein: CSAREQHDYTF
clone size: few
D gene: -
J gene: TRBJ1-2
V gene: TRBV20-1

CDR3 DNA: TGTGCCAGTAGTATCGAGGGAGCTTGGGGCTACACCTTC
CDR3 protein: CASSIEGAWGYTF
clone size: -
D gene: -
J gene: TRBJ1-2
V gene: TRBV19

CDR3 DNA: TGCGCCAGCAGCTTGGGTTCAGATCGAGCAGCTTTCTTT
CDR3 protein: CASSLGSDRAAFF
clone size: few
D gene: -
J gene: TRBJ1-1
V gene: TRBV5-1

CDR3 DNA: TGTGCCAGCAGTTTCAGCGGGGAGAACAATGAGCAGTTCTTC
CDR3 protein: CASSFSGENNEQFF
clone size: few
D gene: TRBD2
J gene: TRBJ2-1
V gene: TRBV6-2/TRBV6-3

CDR3 DNA: TGTGCCGCCAGCAGGGACCGTCAGGATGAGCAGTTCTTC
CDR3 protein: CAASRDRQDEQFF
clone size: -
D gene: -
J gene: TRBJ2-1
V gene: TRBV15

CDR3 DNA: TGTGCCAGCAGTCTAGCGGGAGGTCTCTACAATGAGCAGTTCTTC
CDR3 protein: CASSLAGGLYNEQFF
clone size: -
D gene: TRBD2
J gene: TRBJ2-1
V gene: TRBV27

CDR3 DNA: TGTGCCAGCAGCTCCCGGGACTATGCCTACGAGCAGTACTTC
CDR3 protein: CASSSRDYAYEQYF
clone size: -
D gene: TRBD2
J gene: TRBJ2-7
V gene: TRBV7-2

CDR3 DNA: TGTGCCAGCAGAAGTGGGGGGTTCCTCACAGATACGCAGTATTTT
CDR3 protein: CASRSGGFLTDTQYF
clone size: -
D gene: -
J gene: TRBJ2-3
V gene: TRBV27

CDR3 DNA: TGTGCCAGCAGTCCGACCTACAGGGGCTCTGGAAACACCATATATTTT
CDR3 protein: CASSPTYRGSGNTIYF
clone size: -
D gene: TRBD1
J gene: TRBJ1-3
V gene: TRBV2

CDR3 DNA: TGTGCCAGCAGCCCAGGGTCCGGACTGAGGGGGACCCAGTACTTC
CDR3 protein: CASSPGSGLRGTQYF
clone size: -
D gene: -
J gene: TRBJ2-5
V gene: TRBV6-6

CDR3 DNA: TGTGCCAGCAGTCCGACATGGTCTTCAGAGACCCAGTACTTC
CDR3 protein: CASSPTWSSETQYF
clone size: many
D gene: -
J gene: TRBJ2-5
V gene: TRBV28

CDR3 DNA: TGTGCCAGCAGCTCAACGATTGGAGGTGAGCAGTACTTC
CDR3 protein: CASSSTIGGEQYF
clone size: -
D gene: -
J gene: TRBJ2-7
V gene: TRBV7-2

CDR3 DNA: TGCAGTGCTAGAGAGGCAGGGTGGGCTGAAGCTTTCTTT
CDR3 protein: CSAREAGWAEAFF
clone size: few
D gene: -
J gene: TRBJ1-1
V gene: TRBV20-1

CDR3 DNA: TGTGCCAGCAGCTTACACGGGGGGGACACCGGGGAGCTGTTTTTT
CDR3 protein: CASSLHGGDTGELFF
clone size: -
D gene: TRBD2
J gene: TRBJ2-2
V gene: TRBV7-3

CDR3 DNA: TGTGCCAGCACCTTGGGACGGGGCAACTACGAGCAGTACTTC
CDR3 protein: CASTLGRGNYEQYF
clone size: -
D gene: -
J gene: TRBJ2-7
V gene: TRBV7-2

CDR3 DNA: TGTGCCAGCAGGAGGGGGTATAACACTGAAGCTTTCTTT
CDR3 protein: CASRRGYNTEAFF
clone size: few
D gene: -
J gene: TRBJ1-1
V gene: TRBV11-3

CDR3 DNA: TGCGCCAGCACGGACAGGGGTGACACTGAAGCTTTCTTT
CDR3 protein: CASTDRGDTEAFF
clone size: few
D gene: TRBD1
J gene: TRBJ1-1
V gene: TRBV5-1

CDR3 DNA: TGTGCCGTCGGACAGGGCCCCACTGAAGCTTTCTTT
CDR3 protein: CAVGQGPTEAFF
clone size: -
D gene: TRBD1
J gene: TRBJ1-1
V gene: TRBV10-3

CDR3 DNA: TGCAGTGCAAAAGGAGGAAAGGACACTGGAGCTTTCTTT
CDR3 protein: CSAKGGKDTGAFF
clone size: -
D gene: -
J gene: TRBJ1-1
V gene: TRBV20-1

CDR3 DNA: TGTGCCAGCAGCCAAGATTTTACGTCCGGGGGTCGGCACGAGCAGTACTTC
CDR3 protein: CASSQDFTSGGRHEQYF
clone size: -
D gene: -
J gene: TRBJ2-7
V gene: TRBV4-2

CDR3 DNA: TGTGCCAGCAGCTATGGGGACGCGGAGACCCAGTACTTC
CDR3 protein: CASSYGDAETQYF
clone size: -
D gene: -
J gene: TRBJ2-5
V gene: TRBV7-9

CDR3 DNA: TGTGCCAGCACAAACTCGGGGGAGGGTGGAAACACCATATATTTT
CDR3 protein: CASTNSGEGGNTIYF
clone size: -
D gene: -
J gene: TRBJ1-3
V gene: TRBV12-3/TRBV12-4

CDR3 DNA: TGCGCCAGCAGCTTGCGAGTTGGGGACTACGAGCAGTACTTC
CDR3 protein: CASSLRVGDYEQYF
clone size: -
D gene: -
J gene: TRBJ2-7
V gene: TRBV5-1

CDR3 DNA: TGTGCCAGCAGTGACCAAGGACAACTTCTTCGTACGCAGTATTTT
CDR3 protein: CASSDQGQLLRTQYF
clone size: -
D gene: -
J gene: TRBJ2-3
V gene: TRBV6-1

CDR3 DNA: TGTGCCAGTAGATATCGGTCGGCGGGGACGAACACCGGGGAGCTGCTTTTT
CDR3 protein: CASRYRSAGTNTGELLF
clone size: once
D gene: -
J gene: TRBJ2-2
V gene: TRBV19

CDR3 DNA: TGTGCCAGTACCGGGATAAAAAAGGACAGGAGCAATCAGCCCCAGCATTTT
CDR3 protein: CASTGIKKDRSNQPQHF
clone size: -
D gene: TRBD1
J gene: TRBJ1-5
V gene: TRBV19

CDR3 DNA: TGCGCCAGCAGCTTCTCCGAGAACCTCTCTGGAAACACCATATATTTT
CDR3 protein: CASSFSENLSGNTIYF
clone size: -
D gene: -
J gene: TRBJ1-3
V gene: TRBV5-1

CDR3 DNA: TGTGCCAGCTCACCCCAAGGGGGAGGTAATCAGCCCCAGCATTTT
CDR3 protein: CASSPQGGGNQPQHF
clone size: few
D gene: -
J gene: TRBJ1-5
V gene: TRBV18

CDR3 DNA: TGTGCCAGCAGCTTGGGACACGCCGGCGAGACCCAGTACTTC
CDR3 protein: CASSLGHAGETQYF
clone size: -
D gene: -
J gene: TRBJ2-5
V gene: TRBV6-5

CDR3 DNA: TGTGCCAGCTCTACCCTCGACAGGGGAGAAGCTTTCTTT
CDR3 protein: CASSTLDRGEAFF
clone size: -
D gene: TRBD1
J gene: TRBJ1-1
V gene: TRBV2

CDR3 DNA: TGTGCCAGCAGTGAAGCTAGGTCCTACGAGCAGTACTTC
CDR3 protein: CASSEARSYEQYF
clone size: many
D gene: -
J gene: TRBJ2-7
V gene: TRBV2

CDR3 DNA: TGTGCCAGCAGTTACCCCCCGTCCTACGAGCAGTACTTC
CDR3 protein: CASSYPPSYEQYF
clone size: many
D gene: -
J gene: TRBJ2-7
V gene: TRBV6-2/TRBV6-3

CDR3 DNA: TGTGCCAGCAGCCGGGAGGGATTCTCCTACAATGAGCAGTTCTTC
CDR3 protein: CASSREGFSYNEQFF
clone size: few
D gene: TRBD2
J gene: TRBJ2-1
V gene: TRBV7-6

CDR3 DNA: TGTGCCAGCAGTTTTCAGGCCAACTACGAGCAGTACTTC
CDR3 protein: CASSFQANYEQYF
clone size: -
D gene: -
J gene: TRBJ2-7
V gene: TRBV12-3/TRBV12-4

CDR3 DNA: TGTGCCAGCAGCAAATACCCAATCGATGAGCAGTTCTTC
CDR3 protein: CASSKYPIDEQFF
clone size: -
D gene: -
J gene: TRBJ2-1
V gene: TRBV3-1

CDR3 DNA: TGTGCCAGCAGCCGTGGGGGCCTTGCTGAGCAGTTCTTC
CDR3 protein: CASSRGGLAEQFF
clone size: -
D gene: -
J gene: TRBJ2-1
V gene: TRBV7-9

CDR3 DNA: TGCGCCGGCAGCCAAACTAGCGGGGGGAACTCGTACCAAGAGACCCAGTACTTC
CDR3 protein: CAGSQTSGGNSYQETQYF
clone size: -
D gene: TRBD2
J gene: TRBJ2-5
V gene: TRBV4-1

CDR3 DNA: TGTGCCAGCAGCTTAGGGCGCATGAACACTGAAGCTTTCTTT
CDR3 protein: CASSLGRMNTEAFF
clone size: few
D gene: -
J gene: TRBJ1-1
V gene: TRBV7-8

CDR3 DNA: TGTGCCAGCAGTGAAGCGAGCCCAGGGGTGGGAGCTGAAGCTTTCTTT
CDR3 protein: CASSEASPGVGAEAFF
clone size: -
D gene: -
J gene: TRBJ1-1
V gene: TRBV2

CDR3 DNA: TGTGCCAGCCGGGACAGGCCAACCTACGAGCAGTACTTC
CDR3 protein: CASRDRPTYEQYF
clone size: -
D gene: TRBD1
J gene: TRBJ2-7
V gene: TRBV6-5

CDR3 DNA: TGTGCCAGCAGTCCTTATGACAGTTACAATGAGCAGTTCTTC
CDR3 protein: CASSPYDSYNEQFF
clone size: once
D gene: -
J gene: TRBJ2-1
V gene: TRBV2

CDR3 DNA: TGTGCCAGCAGCTTGGGAACAGGGCTCACCCAGAACACTGAAGCTTTCTTT
CDR3 protein: CASSLGTGLTQNTEAFF
clone size: -
D gene: -
J gene: TRBJ1-1
V gene: TRBV5-4

CDR3 DNA: TGTGCCAGCAGCTTAGCCGGGGCCTACAATGAGCAGTTCTTC
CDR3 protein: CASSLAGAYNEQFF
clone size: -
D gene: -
J gene: TRBJ2-1
V gene: TRBV7-9

CDR3 DNA: TGTGCCAGCAGTTCCCGGGAGGGGTATCGGGATGAGCAGTTCTTC
CDR3 protein: CASSSREGYRDEQFF
clone size: -
D gene: TRBD2
J gene: TRBJ2-1
V gene: TRBV12-3/TRBV12-4

CDR3 DNA: TGTGCCAGCAGTTATGGAGGGACCCTCGAGCAGTACTTC
CDR3 protein: CASSYGGTLEQYF
clone size: medium-sized
D gene: -
J gene: TRBJ2-7
V gene: TRBV27

CDR3 DNA: TGTGCCTGGAGTTCCGGGGGGGGGCAGCTCCATTACTTC
CDR3 protein: CAWSSGGGQLHYF
clone size: -
D gene: TRBD2
J gene: TRBJ2-5
V gene: TRBV30

CDR3 DNA: TGTGCCAGCAGCGAGACAGGATCTTTTCCTCCGGGGGCTTTCTTT
CDR3 protein: CASSETGSFPPGAFF
clone size: -
D gene: -
J gene: TRBJ1-1
V gene: TRBV3-1

CDR3 DNA: TGCAGCGCACTAGGGGGATGGTATGGCTACACCTTC
CDR3 protein: CSALGGWYGYTF
clone size: -
D gene: -
J gene: TRBJ1-2
V gene: TRBV29-1

CDR3 DNA: TGTGCCAGCAGCCATAGACTAGCGGCCTCCTACAATGAGCAGTTCTTC
CDR3 protein: CASSHRLAASYNEQFF
clone size: -
D gene: TRBD2
J gene: TRBJ2-1
V gene: TRBV7-9

CDR3 DNA: TGTGCCAGCAGCTTAGATGGGCGAACAGCGGGGGAGGACACTGAAGCTTTCTTT
CDR3 protein: CASSLDGRTAGEDTEAFF
clone size: -
D gene: -
J gene: TRBJ1-1
V gene: TRBV11-2

CDR3 DNA: TGTGCCAGTAGTAGGAGGCATGGGACTGATAGCAATCAGCCCCAGCATTTT
CDR3 protein: CASSRRHGTDSNQPQHF
clone size: -
D gene: -
J gene: TRBJ1-5
V gene: TRBV19